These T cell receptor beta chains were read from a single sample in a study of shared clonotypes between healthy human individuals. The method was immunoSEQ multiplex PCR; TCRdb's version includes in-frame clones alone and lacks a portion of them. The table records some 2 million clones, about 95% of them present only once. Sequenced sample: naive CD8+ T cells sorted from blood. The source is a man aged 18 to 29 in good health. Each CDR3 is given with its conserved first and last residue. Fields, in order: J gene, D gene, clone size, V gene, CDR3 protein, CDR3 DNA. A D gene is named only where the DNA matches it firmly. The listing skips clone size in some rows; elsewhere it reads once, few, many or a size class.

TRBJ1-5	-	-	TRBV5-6	CASSSGILNQPQHF	TGTGCCAGCAGCTCCGGGATCCTCAATCAGCCCCAGCATTTT
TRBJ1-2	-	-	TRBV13	CASSFGEGDGYTF	TGTGCCAGCAGCTTCGGGGAGGGGGATGGCTACACCTTC
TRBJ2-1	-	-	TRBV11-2	CASSSDRWHEQFF	TGTGCCAGCAGCTCGGATCGCTGGCATGAGCAGTTCTTC
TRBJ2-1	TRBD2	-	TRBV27	CASSWSLAVRNEQFF	TGTGCCAGCAGTTGGTCTCTAGCGGTTCGGAATGAGCAGTTCTTC
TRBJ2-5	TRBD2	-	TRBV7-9	CASSTSGEETQYF	TGTGCCAGCAGCACTAGCGGGGAAGAGACCCAGTACTTC
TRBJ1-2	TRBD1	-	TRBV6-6	CAVSQGAWVEGYTF	TGTGCCGTATCCCAGGGGGCGTGGGTGGAGGGCTACACCTTC
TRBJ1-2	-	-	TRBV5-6	CASSLDTYYGYTF	TGTGCCAGCAGCTTGGACACGTACTATGGCTACACCTTC
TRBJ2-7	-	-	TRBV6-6	CASSYSAGADYEQYF	TGTGCCAGCAGTTACTCGGCAGGGGCCGACTACGAGCAGTACTTC
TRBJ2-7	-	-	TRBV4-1	CASSQEPDSYEQYF	TGCGCCAGCAGCCAAGAACCGGATTCCTACGAGCAGTACTTC
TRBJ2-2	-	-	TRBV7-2	CASSLEEGLNTGELFF	TGTGCCAGCAGCTTAGAGGAAGGGCTGAACACCGGGGAGCTGTTTTTT
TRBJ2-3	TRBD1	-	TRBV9	CASSAGQGSTDTQYF	TGTGCCAGCAGCGCGGGACAGGGATCCACAGATACGCAGTATTTT
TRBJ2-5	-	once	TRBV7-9	CASSHDAVQETQYF	TGTGCCAGCAGCCACGACGCAGTCCAAGAGACCCAGTACTTC
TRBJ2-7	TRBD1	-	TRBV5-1	CASSSDRGSYEQYF	TGCGCCAGCAGCTCCGACAGGGGCTCCTACGAGCAGTACTTC
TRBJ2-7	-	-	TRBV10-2	CASSYPGDEQYF	TGCGCCAGCAGTTATCCAGGGGACGAGCAGTACTTC
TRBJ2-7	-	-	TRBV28	CASSLAVQGFFEEQYF	TGTGCCAGCAGCCTAGCCGTTCAGGGTTTTTTCGAGGAGCAGTACTTC
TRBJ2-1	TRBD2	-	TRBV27	CASSFGGRAGNEQFF	TGTGCCAGCAGTTTTGGAGGGAGGGCCGGTAATGAGCAGTTCTTC
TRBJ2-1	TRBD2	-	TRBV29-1	CSVEGPGGIYNEQFF	TGCAGCGTTGAGGGGCCGGGAGGAATCTACAATGAGCAGTTCTTC
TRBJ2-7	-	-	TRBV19	CASSTGLHPEQYF	TGTGCCAGTAGTACCGGCCTACACCCAGAACAGTACTTC
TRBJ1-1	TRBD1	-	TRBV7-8	CASSFRPRGQGTEAFF	TGTGCCAGCAGTTTTAGACCCCGAGGACAGGGCACTGAAGCTTTCTTT
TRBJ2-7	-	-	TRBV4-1	CASSQARDSYEQYF	TGCGCCAGCAGCCAAGCCCGGGACTCCTACGAGCAGTACTTC
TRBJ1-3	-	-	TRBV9	CASSVGGGTGNTIYF	TGTGCCAGCAGCGTAGGTGGGGGCACTGGAAACACCATATATTTT
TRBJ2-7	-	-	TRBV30	CAWSVKGSLDEQYF	TGTGCCTGGAGTGTTAAAGGGTCCCTCGACGAGCAGTACTTC
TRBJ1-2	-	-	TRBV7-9	CATVEPGPDGYTF	TGTGCCACCGTAGAACCGGGACCGGATGGCTACACCTTC
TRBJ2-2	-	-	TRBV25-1	CATEGETGELFF	TGTGCCACCGAGGGGGAAACCGGGGAGCTGTTTTTT
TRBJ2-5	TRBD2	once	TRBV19	CASNNGGTKETQYF	TGTGCCAGTAACAACGGGGGGACCAAAGAGACCCAGTACTTC
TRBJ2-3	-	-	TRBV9	CASSVIPGASLVPDTQYF	TGTGCCAGCAGCGTAATCCCAGGGGCTAGCCTCGTCCCAGATACGCAGTATTTT
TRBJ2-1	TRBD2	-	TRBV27	CASRAGTSGYNEQFF	TGTGCCAGCCGCGCCGGGACTAGCGGATACAATGAGCAGTTCTTC
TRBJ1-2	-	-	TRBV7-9	CASSLEQLSGGYTF	TGTGCCAGCAGCTTAGAACAGCTCTCGGGGGGCTACACCTTC
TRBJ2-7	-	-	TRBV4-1	CASSQDWAGETYEQYF	TGCGCCAGCAGCCAAGATTGGGCAGGGGAAACGTACGAGCAGTACTTC
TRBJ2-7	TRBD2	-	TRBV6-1	CASSEGLAGRDEQYF	TGTGCCAGCAGTGAAGGGCTAGCGGGGCGCGACGAGCAGTACTTC
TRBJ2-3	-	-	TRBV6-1	CASSDWGRGTDTQYF	TGTGCCAGCAGTGACTGGGGGCGCGGCACAGATACGCAGTATTTT
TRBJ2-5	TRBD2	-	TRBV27	CASSPLGLADRETQYF	TGTGCCAGCAGCCCACTGGGACTAGCGGACCGGGAGACCCAGTACTTC
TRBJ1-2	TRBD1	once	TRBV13	CASSSGDRENGYTF	TGTGCCAGCAGCTCTGGGGACAGGGAGAACGGCTACACCTTC
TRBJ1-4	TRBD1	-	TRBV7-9	CASSPGTVGGGEKLFF	TGTGCCAGCAGTCCCGGGACAGTCGGAGGTGGGGAAAAACTGTTTTTT
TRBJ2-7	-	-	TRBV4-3	CASSQGFGQYEQYF	TGCGCCAGCAGCCAAGGTTTCGGGCAGTACGAGCAGTACTTC
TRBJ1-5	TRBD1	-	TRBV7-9	CASSWTGASDQPQHF	TGTGCCAGCAGCTGGACAGGGGCGTCGGATCAGCCCCAGCATTTT
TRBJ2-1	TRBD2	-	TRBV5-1	CASSFPSGEGDEQFF	TGCGCCAGCAGCTTCCCTAGCGGGGAGGGGGATGAGCAGTTCTTC
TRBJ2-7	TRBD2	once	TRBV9	CASSVEDAGVNEQYF	TGTGCCAGCAGCGTAGAAGATGCGGGAGTAAACGAGCAGTACTTC
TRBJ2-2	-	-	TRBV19	CASSLGVSNTGELFF	TGTGCCAGTAGTCTCGGGGTTTCGAACACCGGGGAGCTGTTTTTT
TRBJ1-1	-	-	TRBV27	CASSFHQGGRRTEAFF	TGTGCCAGCAGTTTTCACCAGGGAGGAAGGAGGACTGAAGCTTTCTTT
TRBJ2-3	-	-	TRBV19	CASSILRETDTQYF	TGTGCCAGTAGTATCTTGAGGGAAACAGATACGCAGTATTTT
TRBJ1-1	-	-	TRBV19	CASSNWVAEAFF	TGTGCCAGTAGTAATTGGGTAGCTGAAGCTTTCTTT
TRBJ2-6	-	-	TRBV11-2	CASSTGPITGANVLTF	TGTGCCAGCAGCACGGGACCGATCACTGGGGCCAACGTCCTGACTTTC
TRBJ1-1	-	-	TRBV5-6	CASSLEMDTEAFF	TGTGCCAGCAGCCTTGAGATGGACACTGAAGCTTTCTTT
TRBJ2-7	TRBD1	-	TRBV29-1	CSVEGARGNIYEQYF	TGCAGCGTTGAAGGCGCCAGGGGGAACATCTACGAGCAGTACTTC
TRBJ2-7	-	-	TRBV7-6	CASSRGTTGYEQYF	TGTGCCAGCAGCCGTGGGACAACGGGGTACGAGCAGTACTTC
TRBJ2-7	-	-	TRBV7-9	CASSLTEENYEQYF	TGTGCCAGCAGCTTAACCGAAGAGAACTACGAGCAGTACTTC
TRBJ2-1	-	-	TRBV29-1	CSVDQFNEQFF	TGCAGCGTTGATCAGTTCAATGAGCAGTTCTTC
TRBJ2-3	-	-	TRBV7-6	CASSSGLGADTQYF	TGTGCCAGCAGCTCCGGTCTTGGGGCAGATACGCAGTATTTT
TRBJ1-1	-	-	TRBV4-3	CASSQDEAATEAFF	TGCGCCAGCAGCCAAGATGAGGCTGCGACTGAAGCTTTCTTT
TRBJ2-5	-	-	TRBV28	CASSLWGGQETQYF	TGTGCCAGCAGTTTATGGGGGGGCCAAGAGACCCAGTACTTC
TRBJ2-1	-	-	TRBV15	CATSRDLGALSHGNEQFF	TGTGCCACCAGCAGAGATTTGGGAGCCCTATCCCACGGCAATGAGCAGTTCTTC
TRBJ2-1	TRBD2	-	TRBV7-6	CASSLGLAGGLNNEQFF	TGTGCCAGCAGCTTGGGACTAGCGGGGGGGCTTAACAATGAGCAGTTCTTC
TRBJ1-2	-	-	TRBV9	CASSVDDSTGYTF	TGTGCCAGCAGCGTAGACGACTCTACAGGCTACACCTTC
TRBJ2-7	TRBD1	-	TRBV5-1	CASSPTLGQGAYEQYF	TGCGCCAGCAGCCCAACCCTGGGACAGGGGGCTTACGAGCAGTACTTC
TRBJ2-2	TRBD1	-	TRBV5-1	CASRQGARELFF	TGCGCCAGCAGACAGGGGGCGCGGGAGCTGTTTTTT
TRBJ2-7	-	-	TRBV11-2	CASSWGDSRDEQYF	TGTGCCAGCAGCTGGGGGGACAGTAGGGACGAGCAGTACTTC